This T cell receptor beta chain is from a study of beta chain features in type 1 diabetes. Points from the study as a whole: For cells with high TCR expression, cDNA sequencing could yield over-representation. Any HLA type influence on TCRB rearrangement was left unresolved here. All four CD4+ subsets from Type 1 diabetes patients carried moderately but significantly shorter TCRB CDR3s.

A heparinised blood draw that averaged roughly 110 mL was obtained once from each donor. Sorted CD4+ subsets: naive, central memory, regulatory, stem cell-like memory (CD45RO/CCR7/CD25/CD127/CD95/CD27 panel). This CDR3 is built from 11 residues. Per the germline V gene, CDR1 is SGHDT and CDR2 is YYEEEE. V lost 0 bases to trimming and J lost 10 bases, with 5 bases between them. Expressed TCRB transcripts were sequenced, since all the RNA that had been isolated was reverse transcribed. Sequencing was performed with immunoSEQ multiplex PCR; in TCRdb, only in-frame clones are kept and a portion is missing. The sample has a few hundred thousand clones, 9.5% to 10% seen once. This clone has only a few counts. The antigen is not known. The same CDR3 also results from other DNA sequences found in this sample.

The chain uses TRBV5-6 and TRBJ2-1, with D hard to call. This receptor was taken from a man aged 25-45 years with type 1 diabetes. Sequenced material: central memory CD4+ T cells from blood. CDR3 sequence: CASSLALEQFF. In DNA, the CDR3 is TGTGCCAGCAGCTTGGCCCTCGAGCAGTTCTTC.